This section outlines one T cell receptor beta chain sequence together with its context. As originally analysed: Amplification of reference gene primers provided the estimated nucleated cell counts. This table comes from immunoSEQ multiplex PCR, and its TCRdb copy is limited to in-frame clones, with some not included. V and J calls and clone size are copied from that table; D and trimming were computed from the DNA. The sample has 93,000 or so clones, about 90% seen once. Germline V gives CDR1 KGHSH, CDR2 LQKENI. This CDR3 spans 15 amino acids. The trim removed 3 bases at V and 9 bases at J, leaving 8 bases unmatched. The sample belongs to a study of blood T cell repertoires in COVID-19. For the study at large: From the United States, Italy and Spain came samples of acute and convalescent COVID-19. Nucleic acid was either cDNA or gDNA, and it came from T cells, B-cell-depleted T cells, or PBMCs.

The material sequenced was peripheral blood. The J gene is TRBJ2-2, the V gene TRBV18; 9 bases are shared with TRBD1. The clonotype was recovered from a human donor in a cohort sampled during active COVID-19. In DNA form, the CDR3 reads TGTGCCAGCTCACCTCCCGGGACAGGGTTCAGGGAGCTGTTTTTT. Translation gives CASSPPGTGFRELFF.